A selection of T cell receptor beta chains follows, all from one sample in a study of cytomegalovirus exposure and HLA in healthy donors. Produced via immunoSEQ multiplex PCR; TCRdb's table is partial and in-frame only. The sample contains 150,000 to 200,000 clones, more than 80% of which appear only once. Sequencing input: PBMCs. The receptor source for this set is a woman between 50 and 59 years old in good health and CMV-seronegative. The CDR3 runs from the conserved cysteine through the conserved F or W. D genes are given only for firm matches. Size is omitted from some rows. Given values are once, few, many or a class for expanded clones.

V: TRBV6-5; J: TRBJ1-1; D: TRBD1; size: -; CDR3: CASSYAGQDFPEAFF; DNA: TGTGCCAGCAGTTACGCCGGACAGGATTTTCCTGAAGCTTTCTTT
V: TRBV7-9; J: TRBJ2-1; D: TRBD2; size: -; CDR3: CASSPRLAGAYNEQFF; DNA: TGTGCCAGCAGCCCCCGACTAGCGGGAGCCTACAATGAGCAGTTCTTC
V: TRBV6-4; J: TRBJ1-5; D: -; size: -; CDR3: CASSAEENQPQHF; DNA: TGTGCCAGCAGTGCAGAAGAAAATCAGCCCCAGCATTTT
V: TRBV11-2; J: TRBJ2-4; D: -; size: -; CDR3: CASSQAPGLDDQYF; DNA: TGTGCCAGCAGCCAAGCCCCGGGACTGGACGATCAGTACTTC
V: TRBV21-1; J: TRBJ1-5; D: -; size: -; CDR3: CASSKMSSGVGGSNQPQHF; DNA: TGTGCCAGCAGCAAGATGAGTAGCGGGGTAGGGGGAAGCAATCAGCCCCAGCATTTT
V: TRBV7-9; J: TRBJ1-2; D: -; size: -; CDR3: CASSITGDNYGYTF; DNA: TGTGCCAGCAGTATAACAGGAGATAACTATGGCTACACCTTC
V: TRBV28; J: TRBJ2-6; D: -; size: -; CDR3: CASSLQSPSGANVLTF; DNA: TGTGCCAGCAGTTTACAAAGCCCCTCTGGGGCCAACGTCCTGACTTTC
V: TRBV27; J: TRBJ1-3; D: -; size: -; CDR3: CASSEGVTGNTIYF; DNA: TGTGCCAGCAGTGAAGGGGTAACTGGAAACACCATATATTTT
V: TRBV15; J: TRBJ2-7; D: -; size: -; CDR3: CATSRDVASYEQYF; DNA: TGTGCCACCAGCAGAGATGTAGCGTCCTACGAGCAGTACTTC
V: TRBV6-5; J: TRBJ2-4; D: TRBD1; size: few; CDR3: CASPTGAKNIQYF; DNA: TGTGCCAGCCCGACAGGGGCCAAAAACATTCAGTACTTC
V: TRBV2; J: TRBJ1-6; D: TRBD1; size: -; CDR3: CASSEEDRVSSPLHF; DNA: TGTGCCAGCAGTGAGGAGGACAGGGTATCTTCACCCCTCCACTTT
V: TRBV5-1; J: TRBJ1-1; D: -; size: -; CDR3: CASRSQGGNTEAFF; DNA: TGCGCCAGCAGATCTCAGGGAGGGAACACTGAAGCTTTCTTT
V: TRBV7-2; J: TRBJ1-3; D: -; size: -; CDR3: CASSPRERNSGNTIYF; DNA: TGTGCCAGCAGCCCCAGGGAAAGGAACTCTGGAAACACCATATATTTT
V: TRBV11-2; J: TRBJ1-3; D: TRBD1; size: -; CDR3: CASSSQGASGNTIYF; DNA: TGTGCCAGCAGCTCACAGGGGGCATCTGGAAACACCATATATTTT
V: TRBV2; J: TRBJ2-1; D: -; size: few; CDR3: CASRTESGYNEQFF; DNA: TGTGCCAGCAGAACAGAGAGCGGGTACAATGAGCAGTTCTTC
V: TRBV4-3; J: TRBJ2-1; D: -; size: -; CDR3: CASSQREESYNEQFF; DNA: TGCGCCAGCAGCCAGAGGGAGGAGTCCTACAATGAGCAGTTCTTC
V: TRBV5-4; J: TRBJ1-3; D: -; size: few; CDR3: CASSPRSGNTIYF; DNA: TGTGCCAGCAGTCCTCGGTCGGGGAACACCATATATTTT
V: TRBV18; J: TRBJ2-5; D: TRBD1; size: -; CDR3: CASSPQTGSTGETQYF; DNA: TGTGCCAGCTCACCGCAGACAGGGTCGACCGGAGAGACCCAGTACTTC
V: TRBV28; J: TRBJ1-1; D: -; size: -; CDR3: CAGGRSVNTEAFF; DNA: TGTGCCGGGGGGAGGTCTGTGAACACTGAAGCTTTCTTT
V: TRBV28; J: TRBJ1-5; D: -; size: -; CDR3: CASSVTDSALGNQPQHF; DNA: TGTGCCAGCAGTGTCACTGACAGTGCCTTAGGCAATCAGCCCCAGCATTTT
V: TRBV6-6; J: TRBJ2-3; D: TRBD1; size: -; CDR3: CASRDFDRGSTDTQYF; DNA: TGTGCCAGCAGAGATTTCGACAGGGGGAGCACAGATACGCAGTATTTT
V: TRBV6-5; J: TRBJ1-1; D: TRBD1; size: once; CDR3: CASRTGTENEAFF; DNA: TGTGCCAGCAGAACCGGGACAGAAAATGAAGCTTTCTTT
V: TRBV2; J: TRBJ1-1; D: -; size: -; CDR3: CASRDRGGVRSEAFF; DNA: TGTGCCAGCAGAGACCGGGGAGGGGTGAGAAGTGAAGCTTTCTTT
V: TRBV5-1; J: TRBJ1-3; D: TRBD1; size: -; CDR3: CASSEPGTGGNTIYF; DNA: TGCGCCAGCAGCGAGCCCGGGACAGGGGGAAACACCATATATTTT